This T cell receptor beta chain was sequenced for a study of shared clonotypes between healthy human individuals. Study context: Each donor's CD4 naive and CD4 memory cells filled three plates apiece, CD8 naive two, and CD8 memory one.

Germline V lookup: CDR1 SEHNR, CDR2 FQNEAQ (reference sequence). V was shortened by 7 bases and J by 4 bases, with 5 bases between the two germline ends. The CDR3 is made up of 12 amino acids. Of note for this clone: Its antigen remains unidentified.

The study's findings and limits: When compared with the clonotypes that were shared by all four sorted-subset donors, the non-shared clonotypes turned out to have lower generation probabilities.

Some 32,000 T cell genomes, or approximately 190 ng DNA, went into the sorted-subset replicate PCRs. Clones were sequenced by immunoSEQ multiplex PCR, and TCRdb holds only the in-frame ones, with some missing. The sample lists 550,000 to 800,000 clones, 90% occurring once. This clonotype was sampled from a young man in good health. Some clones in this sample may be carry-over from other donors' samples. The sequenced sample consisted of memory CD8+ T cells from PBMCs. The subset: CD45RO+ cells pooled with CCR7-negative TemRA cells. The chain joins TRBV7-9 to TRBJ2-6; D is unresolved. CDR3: CASTAGANVLTF. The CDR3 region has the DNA TGTGCCAGCACGGCCGGGGCCAACGTCCTGACTTTC.